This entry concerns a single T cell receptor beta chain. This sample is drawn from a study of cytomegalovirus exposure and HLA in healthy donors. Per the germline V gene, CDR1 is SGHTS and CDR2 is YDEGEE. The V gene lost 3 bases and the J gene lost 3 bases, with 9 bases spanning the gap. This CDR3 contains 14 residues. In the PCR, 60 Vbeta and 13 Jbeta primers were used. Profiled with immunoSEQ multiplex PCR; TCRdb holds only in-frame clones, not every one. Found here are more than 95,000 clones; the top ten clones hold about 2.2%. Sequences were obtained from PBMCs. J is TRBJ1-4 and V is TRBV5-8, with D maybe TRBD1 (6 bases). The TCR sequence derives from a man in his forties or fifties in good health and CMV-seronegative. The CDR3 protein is CASSWTDPNEKLFF. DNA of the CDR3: TGTGCCAGCAGCTGGACAGATCCTAATGAAAAACTGTTTTTT.